This TCR beta chain was found in a study of shared clonotypes between healthy human individuals. Findings and caveats of the study: Expectations were that clonotype sharing among donors would be affected by sequencing depth. Naive subsets, compared against memory subsets, generally had larger estimated richness values.

On this clone: Its antigen is as yet unknown.

A CD45RA-negative memory subset and a CD45RA+ naive subset were separated from the CD4+ cells. The CDR3 loop spans 11 amino acids. Germline CDR1 and CDR2: DFQATT and SNEGSKA (reference sequence). V dropped 4 bases and J dropped 5 bases, with 9 bases sitting between them. TCRdb's table, derived via immunoSEQ multiplex PCR, lists solely in-frame clones and lacks some. The sample comprises 190,000 or so clones, approximately 70% of which are singletons, and more than 9% rests with the top ten. The sequence came from a man aged 25-45 years in good health. The genes are TRBV20-1 and TRBJ2-7; D is perhaps TRBD1 (6 bases). The material sequenced was memory CD4+ T cells sorted from blood. Indicated subset: CD45RA-negative fraction. CDR3 loop: CSATGQHEQYF. DNA for the CDR3: TGCAGTGCTACGGGACAACACGAGCAGTACTTC.